These T cell receptor beta chains were read from a single sample in a study of blood T cell repertoires in COVID-19. Measured with immunoSEQ multiplex PCR; TCRdb has only the in-frame clones, and not every one. The sample holds about 120,000 clones, approximately 84% seen once. The sequenced material came from peripheral blood. The receptors come from a man between 65 and 85 years old with active or convalescent COVID-19. Both conserved end residues are part of each CDR3. The D gene is left open where the match is weak. Size tells how often a clone was seen (once, few, many) or the class of an expanded clone, and some rows leave it out.

V gene	D gene	clone size	J gene	CDR3 DNA	CDR3 protein
TRBV28	.	few	TRBJ2-5	TGTGCCAGCAGTTTACCCGGGACACTAACCCAAGAGACCCAGTACTTC	CASSLPGTLTQETQYF
TRBV7-2	TRBD1	.	TRBJ1-3	TGTGCCAGCAGCAAAACGCGGACAGGCAGCTCTGGAAACACCATATATTTT	CASSKTRTGSSGNTIYF
TRBV4-3	.	.	TRBJ2-5	TGCGCCAGCAGCCTCCACGTCCGGGAGACCCAGTACTTC	CASSLHVRETQYF
TRBV25-1	.	.	TRBJ2-3	TGTGCCAGCAGTGAATATAGGGGTATAAGAAATACGCAGTATTTT	CASSEYRGIRNTQYF
TRBV7-2	TRBD2	.	TRBJ2-1	TGTGCCAGCAGCCCCAGTCCTAGCGGGATCTCCTACAATGAGCAGTTCTTC	CASSPSPSGISYNEQFF
TRBV6-6	TRBD1	once	TRBJ1-6	TGTGCCAGCAGACCAGGACAGGGAGGATCACCCCTCCACTTT	CASRPGQGGSPLHF
TRBV27	.	.	TRBJ2-2	TGTGCCAGCAGTTTATCGAGGTTCAAGGCGAACACCGGGGAGCTGTTTTTT	CASSLSRFKANTGELFF
TRBV3-1/TRBV3-2	.	.	TRBJ1-1	TGTGCCAGCAGCCAAGATGCAGGGGCGAACACTGAAGCTTTCTTT	CASSQDAGANTEAFF
TRBV3-1/TRBV3-2	.	.	TRBJ2-1	TGTGCCAGCAGCCAAGATAGGTCGGCTAGCTGGACCTACAATGAGCAGTTCTTC	CASSQDRSASWTYNEQFF
TRBV4-3	TRBD1	.	TRBJ1-2	TGCGCCAGCAGCGCACAACAGGGGTGGGCTAACTATGGCTACACCTTC	CASSAQQGWANYGYTF
TRBV29-1	TRBD1	.	TRBJ1-5	TGCAGCGTCCAGGGGGCGGATGAGCAGCCCCAGCATTTT	CSVQGADEQPQHF
TRBV9	.	.	TRBJ2-7	TGTGCCAGCAGCGTAGATCGGGGGAGCTACGAGCAGTACTTC	CASSVDRGSYEQYF
TRBV11-3	.	.	TRBJ2-2	TGTGCCAGCAGCTTAGGCGGGGACACCGGGGAGCTGTTTTTT	CASSLGGDTGELFF
TRBV7-2	.	.	TRBJ1-1	TGTGCCAGCAGCCCCTCAGGGGACCGGCGGACTGAAGCTTTCTTT	CASSPSGDRRTEAFF
TRBV30	.	.	TRBJ1-5	TGTGCCTGGAGTACTGCGGGCAGTCTCAATCAGCCCCAGCATTTT	CAWSTAGSLNQPQHF